This T cell receptor (beta chain) was sequenced for a study of molecular identifiers for immune sequencing clone quantification. Overall study results and limits: Effector cells kept over 98% of their molecules in clones above 20 RNA copies, while naive cells kept under 1% there.

This clonotype was observed at least ten times. Its antigen is currently unknown. Each library that profiled naive CD8 cells came from about 20,000 to 1,000,000 sorted cells with 10%, 30% or 50% RNA. The CDR3 has 15 residues. Germline V lookup: CDR1 MGHDK, CDR2 SYGVNS. Deletions cut 0 bases from V and 2 bases from J, with 10 bases between. Using its own MiXCR run on the PCR reads, TCRdb lists one record per CDR3 protein. Of some 100,000 distinct CDR3 sequences listed, roughly 34% are singletons. The chain is built from TRBV25-1 and TRBJ2-5; no reliable D call. The sequencing input was naive CD8+ T cells from blood, with Jurkat cell RNA spiked in. Subset meaning: FACS-sorted CD8+CD4-CCR7+CD45RA+ naive T cells. The TCR comes from a human donor in good health. Some libraries in this study had Jurkat cell RNA spiked in. Here the CDR3 DNA reads TGTGCCAGCAGTGAATATCGCGGAAGACAAGAGACCCAGTACTTC. This codes for CASSEYRGRQETQYF. Complete variable domain (other parts from reference TRBV25-1 and TRBJ2-5): EADIYQTPRYLVIGTGKKITLECSQTMGHDKMYWYQQDPGMELHLIHYSYGVNSTEKGDLSSESTVSRIRTEHFPLTLESARPSHTSQYLCASSEYRGRQETQYFGPGTRLLVL.